Here is one T cell receptor beta chain with its context. Its antigen remains unidentified. The junction had 4 bases not matched to a gene; V was cut back by 5 bases and J by 2 bases. Germline loops: CDR1 LNHDA, CDR2 SQIVND (reference sequence). The length of the CDR3 is 14 residues. Assay used: immunoSEQ multiplex PCR; TCRdb lists only in-frame clones, some missing. Among over 65,000 clones listed, approximately 90% were seen once. The data were obtained in a study of graft-versus-host responses after intestinal transplantation. The TCR sequence derives from a human donor who was the organ donor for an intestinal transplant. This specimen was unstimulated CD8+ T cells sorted from spleen or lymph node cells, taken before transplant. The gene calls are TRBV19 and TRBJ2-7; TRBD1 matches at 9 bases. The CDR3 is CASSGGTGTYEQYF. CDR3 nucleotide sequence: TGTGCCAGTAGTGGGGGGACAGGGACCTACGAGCAGTACTTC.